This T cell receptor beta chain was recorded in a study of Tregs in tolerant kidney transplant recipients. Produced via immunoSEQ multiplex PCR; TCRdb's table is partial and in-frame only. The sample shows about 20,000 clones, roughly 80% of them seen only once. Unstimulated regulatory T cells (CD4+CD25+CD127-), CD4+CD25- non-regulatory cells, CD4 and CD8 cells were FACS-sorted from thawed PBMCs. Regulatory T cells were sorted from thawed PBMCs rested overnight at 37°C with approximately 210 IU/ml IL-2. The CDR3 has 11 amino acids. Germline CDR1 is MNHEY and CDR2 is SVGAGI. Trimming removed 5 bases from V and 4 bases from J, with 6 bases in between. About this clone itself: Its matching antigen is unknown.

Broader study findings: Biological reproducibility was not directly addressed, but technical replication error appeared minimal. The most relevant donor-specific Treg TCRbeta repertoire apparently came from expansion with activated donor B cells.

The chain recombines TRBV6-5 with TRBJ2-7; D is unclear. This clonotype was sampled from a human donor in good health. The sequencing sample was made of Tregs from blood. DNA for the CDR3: TGTGCCAGCAGTGAAGGATACGAGCAGTACTTC. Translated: CASSEGYEQYF.